This TCR beta chain was captured by sequencing in a study of response to subunit inactivated influenza vaccine. As for this clonotype: Its antigen is still unknown.

TCRdb reanalysed the RT-PCR reads using MiXCR and keeps one entry per CDR3 protein. In the table there are almost 250,000 distinct CDR3 sequences, roughly an eighth of which are singletons. The CDR3 consists of 14 residues. Trimming removed 3 bases at V and 4 bases at J, with 10 bases between. CDR1 is DFQATT, CDR2 SNEGSKA, per germline (reference sequence). The study, taken as a whole, reports: Only a handful of new T cells, the authors suggested, are recruited with each seasonal influenza vaccination.

This clonotype was obtained from a man over 45 who received an inactivated influenza vaccine. The sample consisted of non-naive T cells sorted from PBMCs, taken 14 days before vaccination. The chain employs TRBV20-1 and TRBJ2-6, with D perhaps given as TRBD1 or TRBD2 (5 bases each). The CDR3 sequence is CSARGVAGANVLTF. CDR3 nucleotides: TGCAGTGCTAGGGGGGTCGCCGGGGCCAACGTCCTGACTTTC.